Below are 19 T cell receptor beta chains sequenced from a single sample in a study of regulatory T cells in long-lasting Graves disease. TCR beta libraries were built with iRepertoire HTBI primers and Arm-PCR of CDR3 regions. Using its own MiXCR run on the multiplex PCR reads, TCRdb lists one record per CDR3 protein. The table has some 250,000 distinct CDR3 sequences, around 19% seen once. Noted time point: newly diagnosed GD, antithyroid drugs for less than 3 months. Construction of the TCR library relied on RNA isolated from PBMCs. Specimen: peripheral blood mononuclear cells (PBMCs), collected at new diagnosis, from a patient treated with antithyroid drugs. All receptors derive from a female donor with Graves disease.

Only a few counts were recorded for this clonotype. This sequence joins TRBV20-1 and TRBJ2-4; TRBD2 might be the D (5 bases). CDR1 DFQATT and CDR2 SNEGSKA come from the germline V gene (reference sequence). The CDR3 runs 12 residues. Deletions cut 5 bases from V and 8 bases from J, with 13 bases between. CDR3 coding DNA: TGCAGTGCTCCCCAACAGAGGGACATTCAGTACTTC. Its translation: CSAPQQRDIQYF.

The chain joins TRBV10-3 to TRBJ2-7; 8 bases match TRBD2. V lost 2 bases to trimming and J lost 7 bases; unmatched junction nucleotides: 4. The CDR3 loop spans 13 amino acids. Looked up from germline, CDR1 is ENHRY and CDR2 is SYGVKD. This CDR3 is CAISEETSVEQYF. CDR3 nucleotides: TGTGCCATCAGTGAGGAGACTAGCGTAGAGCAGTACTTC.

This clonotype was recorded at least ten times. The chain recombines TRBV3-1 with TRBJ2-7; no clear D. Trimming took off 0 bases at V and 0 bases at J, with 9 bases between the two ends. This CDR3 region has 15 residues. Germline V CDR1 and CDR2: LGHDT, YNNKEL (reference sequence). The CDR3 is CASSQDLSLSYEQYF. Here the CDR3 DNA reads TGTGCCAGCAGCCAAGATCTATCTCTCTCCTACGAGCAGTACTTC.

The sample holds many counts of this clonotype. The CDR3, as DNA: TGTGCCAGCAGAGGGGTAGTGGGGAACACCATATATTTT. Translated: CASRGVVGNTIYF. The chain uses TRBV2 and TRBJ1-3; tentatively, D is TRBD1 (5 bases). V was trimmed by 6 bases and J by 7 bases, leaving 13 bases between them. The CDR3 consists of 13 residues. Germline loops: CDR1 SNHLY, CDR2 FYNNEI.

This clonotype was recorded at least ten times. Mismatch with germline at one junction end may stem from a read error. The CDR3 protein is CASSGSPTRQHGEVGIRSLTF. CDR3 nucleotide sequence: TGTGCCAGCAGTGGATCCCCGACGAGACAACACGGTGAGGTTGGAATCCGAAGTCTCACCTTT. This chain joins TRBV25-1 and TRBJ1-1, with D unclear. This CDR3 spans 21 amino acids. In germline, CDR1 is MGHDK, CDR2 SYGVNS.

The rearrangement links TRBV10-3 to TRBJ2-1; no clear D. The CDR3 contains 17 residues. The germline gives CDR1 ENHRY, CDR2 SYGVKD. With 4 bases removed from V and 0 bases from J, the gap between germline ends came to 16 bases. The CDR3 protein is CAISGPNDGSSYNEQFF. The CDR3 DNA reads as TGTGCCATCAGTGGCCCCAATGACGGTAGCTCCTACAATGAGCAGTTCTTC.

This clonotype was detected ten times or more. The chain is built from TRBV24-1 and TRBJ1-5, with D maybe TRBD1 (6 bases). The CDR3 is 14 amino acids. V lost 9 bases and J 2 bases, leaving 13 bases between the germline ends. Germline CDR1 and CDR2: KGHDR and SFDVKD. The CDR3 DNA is TGTGCCACCTGCCGACAGGCGCGCAATCAGCCCCAGCATTTT. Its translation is CATCRQARNQPQHF.

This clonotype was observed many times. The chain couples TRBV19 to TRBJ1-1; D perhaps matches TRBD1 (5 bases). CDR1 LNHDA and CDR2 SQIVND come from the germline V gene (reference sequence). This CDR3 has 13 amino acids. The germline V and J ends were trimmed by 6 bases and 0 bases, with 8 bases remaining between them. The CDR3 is CASRDTLNTEAFF. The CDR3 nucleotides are TGTGCCAGTAGGGACACCTTGAACACTGAAGCTTTCTTT.

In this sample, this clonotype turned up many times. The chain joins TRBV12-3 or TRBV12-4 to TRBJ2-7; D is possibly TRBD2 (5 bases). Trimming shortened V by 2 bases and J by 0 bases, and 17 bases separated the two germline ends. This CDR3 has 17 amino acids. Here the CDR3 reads CASSLWNFLGSSYEQYF. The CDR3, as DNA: TGTGCCAGCAGTTTATGGAACTTTCTTGGGAGCTCCTACGAGCAGTACTTC.

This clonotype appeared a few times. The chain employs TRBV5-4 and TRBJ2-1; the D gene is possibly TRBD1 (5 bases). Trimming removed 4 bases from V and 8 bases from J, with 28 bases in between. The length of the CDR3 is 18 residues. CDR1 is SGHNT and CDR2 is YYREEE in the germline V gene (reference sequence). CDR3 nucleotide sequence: TGTGCCAGCAGCCTTAGACCGTGGGTGGACAAGCAGAAGGATGAGCAGTTCTTC. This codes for CASSLRPWVDKQKDEQFF.

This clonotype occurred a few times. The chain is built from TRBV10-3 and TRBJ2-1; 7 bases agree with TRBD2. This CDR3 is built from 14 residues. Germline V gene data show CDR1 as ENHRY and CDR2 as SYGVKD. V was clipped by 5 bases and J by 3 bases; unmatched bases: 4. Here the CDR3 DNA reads TGTGCCATCAGTCCCGGGACTAACTACAATGAGCAGTTCTTC. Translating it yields CAISPGTNYNEQFF.

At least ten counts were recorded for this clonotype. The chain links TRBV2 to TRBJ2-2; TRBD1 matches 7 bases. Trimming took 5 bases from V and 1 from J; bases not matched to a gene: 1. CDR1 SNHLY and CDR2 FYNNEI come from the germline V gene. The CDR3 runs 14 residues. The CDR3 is CASSRTGNTGELFF. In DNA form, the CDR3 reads TGTGCCAGCAGTAGGACAGGGAACACCGGGGAGCTGTTTTTT.

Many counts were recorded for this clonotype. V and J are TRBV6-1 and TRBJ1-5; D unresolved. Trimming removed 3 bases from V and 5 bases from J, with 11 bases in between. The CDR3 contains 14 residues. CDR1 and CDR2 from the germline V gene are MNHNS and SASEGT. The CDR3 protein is CASSDRVLDQPQHF. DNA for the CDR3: TGTGCCAGCAGTGACCGGGTTCTCGATCAGCCCCAGCATTTT.

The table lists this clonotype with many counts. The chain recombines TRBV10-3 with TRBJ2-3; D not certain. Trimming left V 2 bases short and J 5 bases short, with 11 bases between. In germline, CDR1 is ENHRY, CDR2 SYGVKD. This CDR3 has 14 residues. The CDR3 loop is CAISETMGRDTQYF. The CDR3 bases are TGTGCCATCAGTGAGACTATGGGTAGAGATACGCAGTATTTT.

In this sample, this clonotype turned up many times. The CDR3 DNA sequence: TGTGCCAGCAGTCTGGCAGGGGGCGGCGAGCAGTACTTC. This sequence encodes CASSLAGGGEQYF. V and J are TRBV7-6 and TRBJ2-7, with 8 bases fitting TRBD1. The CDR3 is 13 amino acids. Per the germline V gene, CDR1 is SGHVS and CDR2 is FNYEAQ. V was clipped by 6 bases and J by 6 bases; unmatched bases: 7.

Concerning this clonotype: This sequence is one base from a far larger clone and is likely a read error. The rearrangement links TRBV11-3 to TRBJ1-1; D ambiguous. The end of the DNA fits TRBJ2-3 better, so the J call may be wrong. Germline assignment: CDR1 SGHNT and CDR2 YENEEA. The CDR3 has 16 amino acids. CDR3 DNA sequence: TGTGCCAGCAGCTTCGGAATTAGCCCGAGCACAGATACGCAGTATTTT. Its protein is CASSFGISPSTDTQYF.

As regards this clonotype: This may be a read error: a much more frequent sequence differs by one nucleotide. CDR3 loop: CSAVSGSSYNEQFF. The CDR3 DNA reads TGCAGTGCTGTTAGCGGGAGCTCCTACAATGAGCAGTTCTTC. The chain recombines TRBV20-1 with TRBJ2-1; 9 nucleotides match TRBD2. After removal of 5 bases from V and 0 bases from J, the junction contained 2 bases not matched to a gene. CDR1 DFQATT and CDR2 SNEGSKA come from the germline V gene (reference sequence). This CDR3 spans 14 amino acids.

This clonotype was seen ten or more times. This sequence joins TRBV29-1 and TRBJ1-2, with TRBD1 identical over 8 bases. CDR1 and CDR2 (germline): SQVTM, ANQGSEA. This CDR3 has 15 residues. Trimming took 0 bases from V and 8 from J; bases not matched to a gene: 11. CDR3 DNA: TGCAGCGTTGAAGATTGGGAGGGCAGGGGGCGAGGCTACACCTTC. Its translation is CSVEDWEGRGRGYTF.

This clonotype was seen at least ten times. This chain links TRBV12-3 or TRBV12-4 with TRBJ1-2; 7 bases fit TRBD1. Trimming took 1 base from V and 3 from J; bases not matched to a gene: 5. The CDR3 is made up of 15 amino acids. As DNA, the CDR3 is TGTGCCAGCAGTTTAGGAGGGGGCCCGGACTATGGCTACACCTTC. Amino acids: CASSLGGGPDYGYTF.